The clone carrying this T cell receptor beta chain occurred a few times. What it recognizes is unknown. The sample is drawn from a study of vaccination effects on CD4 cells after COVID-19. TCRdb's table, derived via immunoSEQ multiplex PCR, lists solely in-frame clones and lacks some. The profile covers 35,000 to 45,000 clones, with over 60% appearing a single time and 17% taken by the ten largest. In the ViraFEST assay, antigen-specific CD4+ clonotypes were identified by expansion after peptide-pool stimulation. Once cultured for more than nine days, the cells underwent separation to obtain CD4+ T cells. The person was diagnosed with PCR-confirmed SARS-CoV-2 infection between March and December 2020. From germline, CDR1 is LGHNA and CDR2 YNFKEQ. J was trimmed by 7 bases and V by 3 bases; bases with no gene match: 6. This CDR3 has 15 residues.

V gene TRBV4-2 combines with J gene TRBJ1-6; 7 positions match TRBD1. This receptor was obtained from a human donor who had a prior SARS-CoV-2 infection. This material consisted of CD4+ T cells from PBMCs cultured with HCoV-NL63 spike peptides, taken before COVID-19 vaccination. As DNA, the CDR3 is TGTGCCAGCAGCCAGACCCGGGACAGAAATTCACCCCTCCACTTT. Residues: CASSQTRDRNSPLHF.